Shown below are 18 T cell receptor beta chains from a single sample sequenced in a study of T cell responses to AZD1222 COVID-19 vaccine. Data came from immunoSEQ multiplex PCR; TCRdb stores just in-frame clones and leaves some out. Of tens of thousands of clones listed, approximately 89% are singletons. Specimen: peripheral blood, collected on day 0 of MenACWY control vaccination. Every receptor here comes from an adult in good health.

The V and J genes are TRBV7-9 and TRBJ2-7; 7 bases line up with TRBD2. Germline V gene data show CDR1 as SEHNR and CDR2 as FQNEAQ (reference sequence). The CDR3 extends over 15 amino acids. The ends lost 5 bases at V and 3 bases at J; junction bases unmatched: 10. CDR3 DNA sequence: TGTGCCAGCAGCCCCCGTGCGGGGGTAGTCTACGAGCAGTACTTC. Amino acid sequence: CASSPRAGVVYEQYF.

The V gene is TRBV30, the J gene TRBJ1-5; perhaps TRBD1 as D (6 bases). The CDR3 is made up of 15 amino acids. Trimming took off 1 base at V and 3 bases at J, with 13 bases between the two ends. Germline values: CDR1 GTSNPN, CDR2 SVGIG (reference sequence). The DNA of the CDR3 is TGTGCCTGGAGTGCAGGGGAATGGAACAATCAGCCCCAGCATTTT. Translated: CAWSAGEWNNQPQHF.

The chain uses TRBV6-5 and TRBJ1-4, with 7 bases identical to TRBD1. The junction had 12 bases not matched to a gene; V was cut back by 9 bases and J by 5 bases. The CDR3 has 15 residues. Germline CDR1 and CDR2: MNHEY and SVGAGI. The CDR3 here is CASSVNRGLNEKLFF. The CDR3 DNA reads TGTGCCAGTTCCGTGAACAGGGGATTGAATGAAAAACTGTTTTTT.

The chain combines TRBV25-1 with TRBJ1-1; no firm D call. The CDR3 consists of 14 residues. V dropped 6 bases and J dropped 6 bases, with 17 bases sitting between them. Germline V gene lookup returns CDR1 MGHDK and CDR2 SYGVNS. CDR3 residues: CASRGLGWEAEAFF. CDR3 DNA sequence: TGTGCCAGCAGGGGCCTGGGATGGGAGGCTGAAGCTTTCTTT.

The rearrangement links TRBV6-1 to TRBJ1-2, with unresolved D. The CDR3 is 12 amino acids. CDR1 is MNHNS, CDR2 SASEGT, per germline. V lost 3 bases and J 8 bases, leaving 10 bases between the germline ends. The CDR3 protein is CASSDPGRGYTF. The DNA of the CDR3 is TGTGCCAGCAGTGATCCTGGGAGGGGCTACACCTTC.

The CDR3 DNA reads TGTGCCAGCAGCTTCTTAGCGGGTTCCTACAATGAGCAGTTCTTC. Translated, it gives CASSFLAGSYNEQFF. The V and J genes are TRBV7-2 and TRBJ2-1, with 7 positions matching TRBD2. J was trimmed by 1 base and V by 3 bases; bases with no gene match: 3. Germline V lookup: CDR1 SGHTA, CDR2 FQGNSA. The CDR3 is 15 amino acids. The variable domain in full, with the rest retrieved from reference TRBV7-2 and TRBJ2-1, is GAGVSQSPSNKVTEKGKDVELRCDPISGHTALYWYRQSLGQGLEFLIYFQGNSAPDKSGLPSDRFSAERTGGSVSTLTIQRTQQEDSAVYLCASSFLAGSYNEQFFGPGTRLTVL.

Only one count was recorded for this clone. The CDR3: CASSSNPGLDVIEQFF. In DNA, the CDR3 is TGCGCCAGCAGCTCGAACCCGGGACTAGATGTGATTGAGCAGTTCTTC. The V and J genes are TRBV5-1 and TRBJ2-1, with 8 nucleotides matching TRBD2. The CDR3 is 16 residues long. Germline values: CDR1 SGHRS, CDR2 YFSETQ. V lost 3 bases to trimming and J lost 9 bases; unmatched junction nucleotides: 14.

The chain recombines TRBV7-6 with TRBJ1-1; tentative D call: TRBD1 (5 bases). V was trimmed by 1 base and J by 1 base, leaving 10 bases between them. The CDR3 loop spans 15 amino acids. Germline V gene lookup returns CDR1 SGHVS and CDR2 FNYEAQ. This CDR3 reads CASSLVQGGNTEAFF. Written as DNA, the CDR3 is TGTGCCAGCAGCTTAGTGCAGGGAGGGAACACTGAAGCTTTCTTT.

V is TRBV19 and J is TRBJ1-5; D perhaps matches TRBD1 (6 bases). In germline, CDR1 is LNHDA, CDR2 SQIVND (reference sequence). V was cut by 5 bases and J by 2 bases, with 10 bases left in between. CDR3 size: 14 residues. The CDR3 DNA is TGTGCCAGTAGTTCTTCAGGGGGCAATCAGCCCCAGCATTTT. Residues: CASSSSGGNQPQHF.

The chain links TRBV7-2 to TRBJ2-3; 10 bases line up with TRBD2. Germline CDR1 is SGHTA and CDR2 is FQGNSA. This CDR3 region has 17 residues. V was pared by 4 bases and J by 4 bases, with 11 bases of the junction left unmatched. Here the CDR3 DNA reads TGTGCCAGCAGCTATGGGGGGCTAGCGGGAGTCGCAGATACGCAGTATTTT. It encodes CASSYGGLAGVADTQYF.

The V gene is TRBV19, the J gene TRBJ1-6; 9 nucleotides align to TRBD1. The ends lost 6 bases at V and 2 bases at J; junction bases unmatched: 5. The CDR3 covers 16 residues. The germline V gene has CDR1 LNHDA and CDR2 SQIVND (reference sequence). The CDR3 DNA reads as TGTGCCAGTAGCGAAGGACAGGGGACCTATAATTCACCCCTCCACTTT. Its translation is CASSEGQGTYNSPLHF.

J is TRBJ1-1 and V is TRBV3-1 (or the pseudogene TRBV3-2); D possibly corresponds to TRBD1 (6 bases). CDR3 size: 16 residues. Germline-derived CDR1 and CDR2 are LGHDT and YNNKEL (reference sequence). Trimming stripped 0 bases from V and 1 base from J, with 12 bases between. CDR3 sequence reads: CASSQDSGGQNTEAFF. CDR3 DNA sequence: TGTGCCAGCAGCCAAGATTCCGGGGGGCAGAACACTGAAGCTTTCTTT.

The chain recombines TRBV28 with TRBJ1-2, with D perhaps TRBD1 (5 bases). The CDR3 is 14 amino acids. The germline V gene has CDR1 MDHEN and CDR2 SYDVKM. V was pared by 5 bases and J by 6 bases, with 16 bases between. The CDR3 spells CASSLIIQGDGYTF. As DNA, the CDR3 is TGTGCCAGCAGTCTAATAATCCAGGGCGATGGCTACACCTTC.

V usage is TRBV4-1 and J usage is TRBJ1-2, with 7 bases lining up with TRBD1. Looked up from germline, CDR1 is MGHRA and CDR2 is YSYEKL. The CDR3 has 16 amino acids. J gave up 0 bases and V 0 bases, and 4 bases lay outside the gene matches. CDR3 in amino acids: CASSQEGGSANYGYTF. In DNA form, the CDR3 reads TGCGCCAGCAGCCAAGAAGGGGGCTCGGCTAACTATGGCTACACCTTC.

The chain uses TRBV4-1 and TRBJ1-2; 7 bases agree with TRBD1. CDR1 and CDR2 (germline): MGHRA, YSYEKL. V was pared by 1 base and J by 4 bases, with 9 bases of the junction left unmatched. CDR3 length equals 16 residues. CDR3 DNA sequence: TGCGCCAGCAGCCAAGCTTGGACAGGAGGCGTCTATGGCTACACCTTC. This encodes CASSQAWTGGVYGYTF.

The chain has TRBV5-6 and TRBJ2-5, with D tentatively TRBD2 (6 bases). The CDR3 contains 15 residues. Trimming pared 1 base from V and 5 bases from J, leaving 15 bases between. Germline CDR1 is SGHDT and CDR2 is YYEEEE. In DNA form, the CDR3 reads TGTGCCAGCAGCTTGATATTAGGGGAGGCGGAGACCCAGTACTTC. Translating gives CASSLILGEAETQYF. Complete variable domain (other parts from reference TRBV5-6 and TRBJ2-5): DAGVTQSPTHLIKTRGQQVTLRCSPKSGHDTVSWYQQALGQGPQFIFQYYEEEERQRGNFPDRFSGHQFPNYSSELNVNALLLGDSALYLCASSLILGEAETQYFGPGTRLLVL.

This chain uses TRBV29-1 with TRBJ1-3, with unresolved D. The CDR3 runs to 13 residues. Germline CDR1 reads SQVTM; CDR2 reads ANQGSEA. V dropped 7 bases and J dropped 4 bases, with 14 bases sitting between them. The CDR3 is CSATPMAGNTIYF. The CDR3 region has the DNA TGCAGCGCGACCCCCATGGCGGGAAACACCATATATTTT.

J is TRBJ2-7 and V is TRBV28; TRBD2 aligns across 8 bases. The CDR3 spans 20 residues. Germline trimming cut 2 bases from V and 0 bases from J; bases unmatched to any gene: 18. Germline assignment: CDR1 MDHEN and CDR2 SYDVKM. CDR3 in DNA: TGTGCCAGCAGTTTACCTAGGGACCGAGCCGGGACTAGGTACTCCTACGAGCAGTACTTC. Translation gives CASSLPRDRAGTRYSYEQYF.